This T cell receptor beta chain was found in a study of blood T cell repertoires in COVID-19. Study background: The analysed material was cDNA or gDNA that came from T cells, B-cell-depleted T cells, or PBMCs.

The CDR3 consists of 15 residues. Germline-derived CDR1 and CDR2 are LGHNA and YSLEER. The germline V and J ends were trimmed by 0 bases and 2 bases, with 10 bases remaining between them. Profiling relied on immunoSEQ multiplex PCR, and the TCRdb table lists in-frame clones only, not all of them. This table holds around 250,000 clones, about four fifths found once. V usage is TRBV4-3 and J usage is TRBJ2-5; weak D call: TRBD2 (5 bases). The sequenced sample was peripheral blood. This sequence originates from a woman aged 18-29 years with acute or convalescent COVID-19. For the CDR3, the DNA is TGCGCCAGCAGCCAAGACCTCGGGGAACAAGAGACCCAGTACTTC. This codes for CASSQDLGEQETQYF.